This T cell receptor beta chain was documented in a study of T cell repertoires in ileal Crohn's disease (dated by TCRdb to between 2018 and 2021). About the full investigation: The median duration of disease was roughly eight years, and at the time of surgery roughly a third of patients were active smokers. Surgery was performed for a complication in all patients, with stricturing disease in 61% and penetrating disease in roughly 40%. Roughly half of the patients were given postoperative therapy, with about a dozen receiving thiopurines and approximately 17 receiving anti-TNF agents. TCR repertoire analysis was done in 50 to 70 Crohn's disease patients from a prospective multicentre cohort. The study was conducted in parallel with a multicentre cohort built to find predictors of early endoscopic recurrence after ileocolonic resection. A Rutgeerts score above i0 was used to define endoscopic postoperative recurrence. A total of about 170 mucosal samples from approximately 57 patients were sequenced, collected from several sites on the surgical specimen and at postoperative endoscopy.

V is cut by 5 bases and J by 3 bases, and the space between the germline ends is 17 bases. CDR1 and CDR2, looked up from the germline V gene (reference sequence), are SEHNR and FQNEAQ. The CDR3 numbers 16 residues from cysteine through phenylalanine. Only CDR3 DNA is held: 48 bases, read in frame from base 1. Concerning this clone: What this receptor recognizes is not known. Base quality data are lacking; no much larger clone is found one base away.

Eligible patients were adults with ileal or ileocolonic Crohn's disease who had an indication for ileocolonic resection. Whole ileal mucosal biopsies were kept frozen at -80 degrees C prior to DNA extraction. Genomic DNA was extracted from frozen whole biopsies using a TRizol-based method and was quantified with a NanoDrop 2000 spectrophotometer. Broad study findings and their caveats: Endoscopic recurrence was found to be associated with higher high-frequency clone percentages at surgery, and recurrence was observed in all patients with clonality above 26.8% (18/57). A significantly higher proportion of clonal expansions was observed in active smokers at surgery than in non-smokers (approximately 26% vs 20%, p=0.02). More high-frequency clones were carried by sorted CD8 T cells than by CD4 T cells, suggesting that mucosal expansions were mainly CD8. Mucosal CD4 and CD8 T cells were sorted and sequenced only in a subgroup of patients, whose size was not stated.

About 500 nanograms of biopsy DNA per sample were submitted for commercial TCRB immunosequencing. Adaptive Biotechnology amplified CDR3 regions from genomic DNA with a two-step multiplex PCR that controlled for amplification bias. Primers covering every V and J gene segment were used in the first PCR, while barcodes and Illumina adapters were added in the second PCR. An Illumina instrument was used to sequence the CDR3 libraries. Under the source paper's analysis protocol: The analysis drew on both the pipelines supplied by the vendor and custom analysis of the raw data in R/Bioconductor running R version 3.3.0. Clonality, which ranges from 0 to 1, was calculated as the inverse of the normalised Shannon entropy across all productive clones. High-frequency clones were defined as the share of the repertoire taken up by the top 100 clones, keeping only clones that passed a 95% confidence test. Overlap between samples was measured with the Morisita-Horn index, while repertoire diversity was measured with the Simpson index. This is the immuneACCESS table as TCRdb keeps it, with only in-frame sequences that have V and J called. A part of the clones is gone; compared with another copy, unresolved V genes explain less than half, and the rest is unexplained. Clone size and the V and J calls come from that table; the DNA yielded D and trimming. The sample table records roughly 13,000 clones; around four fifths of these occur just once. About 18% of the sample comes from the top ten.

The V and J segments used are TRBV7-9 and TRBJ1-5; no D gene is confidently identified. The sample was ileal tissue. This sequence originates from an adult with Crohn's disease. The CDR3 protein sequence reads: CASSRTDGGPNQPQHF. The base sequence is TGTGCCAGCAGCCGAACCGATGGAGGCCCCAATCAGCCCCAGCATTTT.